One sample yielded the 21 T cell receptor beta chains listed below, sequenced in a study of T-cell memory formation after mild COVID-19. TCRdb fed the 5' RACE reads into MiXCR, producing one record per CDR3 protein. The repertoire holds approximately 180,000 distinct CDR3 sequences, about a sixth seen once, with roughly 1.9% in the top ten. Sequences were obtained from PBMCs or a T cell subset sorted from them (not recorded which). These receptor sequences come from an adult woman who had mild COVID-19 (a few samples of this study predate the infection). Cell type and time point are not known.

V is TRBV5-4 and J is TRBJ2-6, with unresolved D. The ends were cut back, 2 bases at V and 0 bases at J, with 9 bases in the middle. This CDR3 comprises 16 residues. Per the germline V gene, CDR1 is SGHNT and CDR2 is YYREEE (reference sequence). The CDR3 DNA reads TGTGCCAGCAGCTTACACGGTAACTCTGGGGCCAACGTCCTGACTTTC. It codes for CASSLHGNSGANVLTF.

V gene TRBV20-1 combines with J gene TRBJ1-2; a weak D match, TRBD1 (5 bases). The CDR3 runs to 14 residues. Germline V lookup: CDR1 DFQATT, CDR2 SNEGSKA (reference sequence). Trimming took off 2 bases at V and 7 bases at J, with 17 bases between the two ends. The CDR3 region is CSARRARGVSGYTF. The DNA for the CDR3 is TGCAGTGCTAGAAGGGCACGGGGGGTCTCTGGCTACACCTTC.

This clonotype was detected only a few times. The CDR3 DNA is TGCAGCGTTGATAGGGTGGGCAATGCGGGTGAGCAGTTCTTC. Its protein is CSVDRVGNAGEQFF. This chain uses TRBV29-1 with TRBJ2-1, with D possibly matching TRBD2 (5 bases). V was shortened by 3 bases and J by 9 bases, with 18 bases between the two germline ends. The CDR3 covers 14 residues. The germline V gene has CDR1 SQVTM and CDR2 ANQGSEA.

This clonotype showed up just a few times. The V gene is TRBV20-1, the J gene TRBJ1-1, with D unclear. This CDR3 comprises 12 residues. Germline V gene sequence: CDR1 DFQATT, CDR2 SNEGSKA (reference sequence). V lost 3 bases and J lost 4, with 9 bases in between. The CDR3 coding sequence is TGCAGTGCTAGCCCGGAGGGCACTGAAGCTTTCTTT. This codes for CSASPEGTEAFF.

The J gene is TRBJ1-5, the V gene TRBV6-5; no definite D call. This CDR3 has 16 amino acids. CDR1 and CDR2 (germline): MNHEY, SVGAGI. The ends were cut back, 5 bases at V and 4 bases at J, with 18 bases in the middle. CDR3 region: CASSTGLGVGNQPQHF. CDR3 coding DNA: TGTGCCAGCAGTACCGGCCTGGGTGTGGGGAATCAGCCCCAGCATTTT.

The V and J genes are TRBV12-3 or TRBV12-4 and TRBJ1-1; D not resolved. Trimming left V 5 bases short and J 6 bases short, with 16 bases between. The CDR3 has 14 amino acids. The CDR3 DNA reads TGTGCCAGCAGTATTGGACGGCCGATCCCTGAAGCTTTCTTT. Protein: CASSIGRPIPEAFF.

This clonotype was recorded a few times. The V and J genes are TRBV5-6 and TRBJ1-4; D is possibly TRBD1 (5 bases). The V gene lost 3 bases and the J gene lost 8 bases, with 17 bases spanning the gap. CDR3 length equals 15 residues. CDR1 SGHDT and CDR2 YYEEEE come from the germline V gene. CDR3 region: CASSSRGLRGEKLFF. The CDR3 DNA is TGTGCCAGCAGCTCACGCGGATTACGGGGGGAAAAACTGTTTTTT.

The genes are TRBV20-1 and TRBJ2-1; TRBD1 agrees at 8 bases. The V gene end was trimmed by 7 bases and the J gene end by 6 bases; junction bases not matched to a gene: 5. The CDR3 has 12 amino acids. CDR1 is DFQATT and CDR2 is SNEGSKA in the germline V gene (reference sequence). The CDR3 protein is CSGGDRGNEQFF. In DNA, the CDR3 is TGCAGTGGGGGTGACAGGGGCAATGAGCAGTTCTTC.

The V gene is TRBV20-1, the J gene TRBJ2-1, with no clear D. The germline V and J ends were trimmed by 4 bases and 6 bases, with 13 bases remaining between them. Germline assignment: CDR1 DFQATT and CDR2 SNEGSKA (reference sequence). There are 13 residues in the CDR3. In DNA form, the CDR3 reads TGCAGTGCTAACCCCCCTTTGGGCAATGAGCAGTTCTTC. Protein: CSANPPLGNEQFF.

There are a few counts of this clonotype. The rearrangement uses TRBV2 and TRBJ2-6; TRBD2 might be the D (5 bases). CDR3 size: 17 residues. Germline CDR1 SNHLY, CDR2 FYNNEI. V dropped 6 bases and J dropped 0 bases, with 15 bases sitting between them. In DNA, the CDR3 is TGTGCCAGCAGCGGAGGCCTCCGAGACTCTGGGGCCAACGTCCTGACTTTC. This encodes CASSGGLRDSGANVLTF.

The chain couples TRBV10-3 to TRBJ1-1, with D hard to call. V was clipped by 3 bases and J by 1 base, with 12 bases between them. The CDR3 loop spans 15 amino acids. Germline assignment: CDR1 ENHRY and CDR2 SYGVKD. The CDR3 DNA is TGTGCCATCAGTGATGATCCAGCCGGGAACACTGAAGCTTTCTTT. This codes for CAISDDPAGNTEAFF.

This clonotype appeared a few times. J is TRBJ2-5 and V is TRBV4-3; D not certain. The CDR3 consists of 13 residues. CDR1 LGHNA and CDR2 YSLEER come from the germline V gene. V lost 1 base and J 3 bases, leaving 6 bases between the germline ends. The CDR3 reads CASSQVYKETQYF. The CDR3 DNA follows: TGCGCCAGCAGCCAAGTCTATAAAGAGACCCAGTACTTC.

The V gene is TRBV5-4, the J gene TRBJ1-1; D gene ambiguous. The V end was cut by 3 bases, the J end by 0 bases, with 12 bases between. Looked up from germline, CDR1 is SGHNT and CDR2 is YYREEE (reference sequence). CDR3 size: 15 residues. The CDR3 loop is CASSSGSKMNTEAFF. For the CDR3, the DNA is TGTGCCAGCAGCTCCGGATCTAAGATGAACACTGAAGCTTTCTTT.

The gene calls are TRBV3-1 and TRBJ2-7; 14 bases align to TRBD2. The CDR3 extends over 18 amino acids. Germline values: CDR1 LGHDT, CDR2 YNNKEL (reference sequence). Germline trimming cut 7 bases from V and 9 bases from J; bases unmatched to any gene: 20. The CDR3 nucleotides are TGTGCCAGCACCCTGAAGGGACTAGCGGGAGTCAAGCCGTCCGTGCAGTACTTC. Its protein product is CASTLKGLAGVKPSVQYF.

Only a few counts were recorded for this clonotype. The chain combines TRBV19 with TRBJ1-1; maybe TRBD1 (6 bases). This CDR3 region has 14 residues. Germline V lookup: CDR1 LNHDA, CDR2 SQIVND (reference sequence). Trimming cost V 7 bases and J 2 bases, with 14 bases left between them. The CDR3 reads CASKLSGANTEAFF. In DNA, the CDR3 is TGTGCCAGTAAGTTATCAGGGGCTAACACTGAAGCTTTCTTT.

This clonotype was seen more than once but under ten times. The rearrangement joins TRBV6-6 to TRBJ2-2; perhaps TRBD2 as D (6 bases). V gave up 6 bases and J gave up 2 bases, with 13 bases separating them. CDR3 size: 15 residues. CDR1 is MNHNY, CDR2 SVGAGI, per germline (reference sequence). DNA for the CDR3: TGTGCCAGCAGGCAAGGGACTCTTAACACCGGGGAGCTGTTTTTT. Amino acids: CASRQGTLNTGELFF.

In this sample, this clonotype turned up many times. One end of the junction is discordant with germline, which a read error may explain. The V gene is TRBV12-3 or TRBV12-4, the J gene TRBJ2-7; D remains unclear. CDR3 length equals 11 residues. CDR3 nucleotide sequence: TGCGCCAGCAGCTTGTCTTCCGAGCAGTACTTC. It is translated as CASSLSSEQYF.

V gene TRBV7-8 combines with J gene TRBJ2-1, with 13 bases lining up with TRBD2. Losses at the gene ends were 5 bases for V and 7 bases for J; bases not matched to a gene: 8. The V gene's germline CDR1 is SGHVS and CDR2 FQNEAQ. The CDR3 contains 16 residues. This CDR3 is CASSPWTSGGRNEQFF. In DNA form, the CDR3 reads TGTGCCAGCAGCCCCTGGACTAGCGGGGGTAGAAATGAGCAGTTCTTC. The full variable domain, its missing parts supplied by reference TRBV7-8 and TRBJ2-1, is GAGVSQSPRYKVAKRGQDVALRCDPISGHVSLFWYQQALGQGPEFLTYFQNEAQLDKSGLPSDRFFAERPEGSVSTLKIQRTQQEDSAVYLCASSPWTSGGRNEQFFGPGTRLTVL.

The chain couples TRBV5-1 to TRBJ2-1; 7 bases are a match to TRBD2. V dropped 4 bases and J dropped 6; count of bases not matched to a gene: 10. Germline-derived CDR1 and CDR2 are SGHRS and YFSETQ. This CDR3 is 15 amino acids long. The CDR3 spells CASSARDYLLNEQFF. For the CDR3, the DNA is TGCGCCAGCAGCGCCCGGGACTACCTTCTCAATGAGCAGTTCTTC.

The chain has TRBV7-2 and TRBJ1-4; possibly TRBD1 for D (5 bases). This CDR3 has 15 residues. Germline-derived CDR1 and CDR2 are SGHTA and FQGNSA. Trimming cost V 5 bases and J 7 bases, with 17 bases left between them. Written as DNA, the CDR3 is TGTGCCAGCAGCCATGGACCGGCCCAGGGTGAAAAACTGTTTTTT. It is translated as CASSHGPAQGEKLFF.

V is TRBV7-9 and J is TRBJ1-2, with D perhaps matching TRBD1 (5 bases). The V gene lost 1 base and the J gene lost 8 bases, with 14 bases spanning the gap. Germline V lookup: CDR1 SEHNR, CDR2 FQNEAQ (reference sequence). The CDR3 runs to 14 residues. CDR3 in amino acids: CASSLEAGPCGYTF. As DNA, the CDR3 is TGTGCCAGCAGCTTAGAAGCAGGGCCATGCGGCTACACCTTC.